This TCR beta chain comes out of a study of neurological immune-mediated disorders. TCRdb reprocessed the 5' RACE reads via MiXCR and lists one record per CDR3 protein. The sample shows tens of thousands of distinct CDR3 sequences, around 4% of them seen only once. The sample holds many counts of this clonotype. CDR1 and CDR2 (germline): SGHRS, YFSETQ. V lost 0 bases to trimming and J lost 5 bases; unmatched junction nucleotides: 11. This CDR3 contains 16 residues. Sequencing was carried out using PBMCs. This receptor was taken from a young man with multiple sclerosis. The chain employs TRBV5-1 and TRBJ2-7; 7 nucleotides agree with TRBD1. The CDR3 DNA follows: TGCGCCAGCAGCTTGGCTGACAGGGCTCCAGGAAACGAGCAGTACTTC. Its protein is CASSLADRAPGNEQYF.